This entry lists 29 T cell receptor beta chains sequenced from one sample in a study of cytomegalovirus exposure and HLA in healthy donors. Produced via immunoSEQ multiplex PCR; TCRdb's table is partial and in-frame only. The top ten clones hold more than 15% of a sample with 150,000 to 200,000 clones, less than 85% of them seen once. The sample taken for sequencing was PBMCs. The source of these receptors is a man between 18 and 35 years old in good health and CMV-seropositive.

The chain combines TRBV6-6 with TRBJ2-5; possibly TRBD2 for D (5 bases). The V and J ends lost 5 bases and 2 bases respectively, with 9 bases between them. The germline V gene encodes CDR1 MNHNY and CDR2 SVGAGI (reference sequence). This CDR3 is 13 amino acids long. The CDR3 DNA is TGTGCCAGCAGTAAACCGGGACAAGAGACCCAGTACTTC. Amino acid sequence: CASSKPGQETQYF.

CDR3 region: CASSLAAGEDEKLFF. The CDR3 nucleotides read TGTGCCAGCAGCTTAGCGGCTGGAGAGGATGAAAAACTGTTTTTT. This rearrangement joins TRBV7-6 to TRBJ1-4; D unresolved. Germline CDR1 is SGHVS and CDR2 is FNYEAQ. V lost 0 bases to trimming and J lost 6 bases, with 11 bases between them. CDR3 length: 15 residues.

In DNA form, the CDR3 reads TGTGCCAGCAGTCCTCGACAGGTTGGGACCGGGGAGCTGTTTTTT. This encodes CASSPRQVGTGELFF. The V gene is TRBV27, the J gene TRBJ2-2; D is possibly TRBD1 (6 bases). Deletions cut 5 bases from V and 5 bases from J, with 15 bases between. CDR3 length: 15 amino acids. Germline V lookup: CDR1 MNHEY, CDR2 SMNVEV (reference sequence).

V and J are TRBV6-5 and TRBJ1-2, with 9 bases lining up with TRBD1. CDR3 size: 15 residues. The trim removed 4 bases at V and 6 bases at J, leaving 9 bases unmatched. Germline values: CDR1 MNHEY, CDR2 SVGAGI. As DNA, the CDR3 is TGTGCCAGCAGTTCCCGACAGGGGGGGACTGATGGCTACACCTTC. It specifies CASSSRQGGTDGYTF.

This sequence joins TRBV28 and TRBJ1-1; TRBD1 matches at 9 bases. Germline CDR1 and CDR2: MDHEN and SYDVKM. The CDR3 length is 14 residues. J gave up 8 bases and V 3 bases, and 7 bases lay outside the gene matches. CDR3 protein: CASSFSRGTGEAFF. The CDR3 coding sequence is TGTGCCAGCAGTTTCTCGCGGGGGACAGGGGAAGCTTTCTTT.

This sequence joins TRBV7-9 and TRBJ1-2; D unresolved. Per the germline V gene, CDR1 is SEHNR and CDR2 is FQNEAQ (reference sequence). V was shortened by 2 bases and J by 4 bases, with 8 bases between the two germline ends. The CDR3 loop spans 13 amino acids. CDR3: CASSLTTSYGYTF. CDR3 nucleotides: TGTGCCAGCAGCTTAACAACAAGCTATGGCTACACCTTC.

The CDR3 loop reads CASSQTSGAYNEQFF. DNA for the CDR3: TGTGCCAGCAGTCAGACTAGCGGGGCGTACAATGAGCAGTTCTTC. The V call is TRBV6-5, the J call TRBJ2-1, with TRBD2 matching over 11 bases. The CDR3 runs to 15 residues. J gave up 4 bases and V 5 bases, and 4 bases lay outside the gene matches. CDR1 is MNHEY, CDR2 SVGAGI, per germline.

This chain connects TRBV6-1 to TRBJ2-2; D is possibly TRBD1 (7 bases). Germline V gene lookup returns CDR1 MNHNS and CDR2 SASEGT. The CDR3 extends over 15 amino acids. Trimming took off 0 bases at V and 6 bases at J, with 11 bases between the two ends. CDR3 in DNA: TGTGCCAGCAGTGAAGCCAGGGGGGTTCCCGGGGAGCTGTTTTTT. Protein: CASSEARGVPGELFF.

The chain joins TRBV5-1 to TRBJ1-4; TRBD1 matches 11 bases. The J segment lost 5 bases and the V segment lost 0 bases, leaving 3 bases of the junction unmatched. Germline V gene lookup returns CDR1 SGHRS and CDR2 YFSETQ. The CDR3 is made up of 16 amino acids. CDR3: CASSLAGQGANEKLFF. CDR3 sequence (DNA): TGCGCCAGCAGCTTGGCCGGACAGGGGGCGAATGAAAAACTGTTTTTT.

The chain is built from TRBV2 and TRBJ2-5; 7 nucleotides agree with TRBD1. Trimming cost V 6 bases and J 11 bases; bases outside gene matches: 6. The V gene's germline CDR1 is SNHLY and CDR2 FYNNEI. The CDR3 contains 11 residues. The CDR3 sequence is CASRYRGGQYF. CDR3 DNA sequence: TGTGCCAGCAGGTACAGGGGTGGTCAGTACTTC.

The V gene is TRBV7-2, the J gene TRBJ1-2, with 7 bases lining up with TRBD1. The CDR3 is 15 amino acids. Germline V lookup: CDR1 SGHTA, CDR2 FQGNSA. The trim removed 1 base at V and 5 bases at J, leaving 7 bases unmatched. The CDR3 reads CASSLEDGTAYGYTF. The CDR3 nucleotides read TGTGCCAGCAGCTTAGAAGACGGGACAGCGTATGGCTACACCTTC.

The chain uses TRBV5-1 and TRBJ2-1; 14 positions match TRBD2. The germline gives CDR1 SGHRS, CDR2 YFSETQ. The CDR3 is made up of 14 amino acids. Trimming removed 4 bases from V and 14 bases from J; junction bases left unmatched: 8. The chain's CDR3 is CASSEGTSGSIEFF. Written as DNA, the CDR3 is TGCGCCAGCAGCGAAGGGACTAGCGGGAGCATTGAGTTCTTC.

This chain connects TRBV28 to TRBJ2-7; 7 nucleotides match TRBD2. The V gene's germline CDR1 is MDHEN and CDR2 SYDVKM. After removal of 7 bases from V and 1 base from J, the junction contained 13 bases not matched to a gene. The CDR3 extends over 16 amino acids. Written as DNA, the CDR3 is TGTGCCAGCACTACCAGAGGACTAGAAGGATCCTACGAGCAGTACTTC. The encoded protein is CASTTRGLEGSYEQYF.

The chain employs TRBV27 and TRBJ2-2, with D possibly TRBD2 on 6 matching bases. This CDR3 contains 16 residues. Germline V gene data show CDR1 as MNHEY and CDR2 as SMNVEV (reference sequence). The germline V and J ends were trimmed by 4 bases and 5 bases, with 17 bases remaining between them. The DNA for the CDR3 is TGTGCCAGCAGTTCGCTAGCGTTCGCTAGGACCGGGGAGCTGTTTTTT. It translates to CASSSLAFARTGELFF.

The J gene is TRBJ2-1, the V gene TRBV28, with 8 bases lining up with TRBD2. V shed 4 bases and J 6 bases; nucleotides not matched to a gene: 11. The CDR3 is 16 amino acids. Germline CDR1 reads MDHEN; CDR2 reads SYDVKM. The CDR3 reads CASSWTPGTSSNEQFF. The CDR3 coding sequence is TGTGCCAGCAGTTGGACCCCCGGGACTAGTTCCAATGAGCAGTTCTTC.

The chain couples TRBV5-6 to TRBJ1-6, with D unresolved. Trimming left V 3 bases short and J 8 bases short, with 9 bases between. The CDR3 runs 13 residues. Germline-derived CDR1 and CDR2 are SGHDT and YYEEEE. The chain's CDR3 is CASSSLFDSPLHF. CDR3 sequence (DNA): TGTGCCAGCAGCTCCCTTTTCGATTCACCCCTCCACTTT. The full variable domain, rest sourced from reference TRBV5-6 and TRBJ1-6, is DAGVTQSPTHLIKTRGQQVTLRCSPKSGHDTVSWYQQALGQGPQFIFQYYEEEERQRGNFPDRFSGHQFPNYSSELNVNALLLGDSALYLCASSSLFDSPLHFGNGTRLTVT.

The chain carries TRBV5-6 and TRBJ2-1, with no clear D. The V gene lost 0 bases and the J gene lost 6 bases, with 10 bases spanning the gap. The CDR3 length is 14 residues. The germline CDR1 and CDR2 sequences are SGHDT and YYEEEE. DNA for the CDR3: TGTGCCAGCAGCTTGGGGGCTTTCCTCAATGAGCAGTTCTTC. Translation gives CASSLGAFLNEQFF.

The rearrangement uses TRBV14 and TRBJ1-2; D is uncertain. CDR3 length: 15 residues. The V end lost 1 base, the J end lost 4 bases, and 13 bases lay between the germline ends. Germline V gene data show CDR1 as SGHDN and CDR2 as FVKESK. The CDR3 DNA is TGTGCCAGCAGCCAAGGGTCCGGCGAGGGCTATGGCTACACCTTC. Protein: CASSQGSGEGYGYTF.

In this sample, this clone turned up once. This sequence joins TRBV28 and TRBJ1-5; TRBD1 aligns across 7 bases. Germline CDR1 MDHEN, CDR2 SYDVKM. This CDR3 is built from 14 residues. Losses at the gene ends were 6 bases for V and 9 bases for J; bases not matched to a gene: 11. CDR3 amino acids: CASSPGQSYPPQHF. The CDR3 DNA follows: TGTGCCAGCAGCCCGGGACAGTCGTATCCGCCCCAGCATTTT.

V and J are TRBV28 and TRBJ1-5, with D possibly being TRBD1 (5 bases). The CDR3 length is 12 residues. Germline V gene sequence: CDR1 MDHEN, CDR2 SYDVKM. Trimming took off 5 bases at V and 5 bases at J, with 7 bases between the two ends. The CDR3 loop reads CASSRGDQPQHF. CDR3 coding DNA: TGTGCCAGCAGTCGGGGGGATCAGCCCCAGCATTTT.

This chain links TRBV12-5 with TRBJ1-5; 9 bases align to TRBD1. Looked up from germline, CDR1 is LGHNT and CDR2 is FRNRAP. After removal of 5 bases from V and 3 bases from J, the junction contained 11 bases not matched to a gene. There are 17 residues in the CDR3. Here the CDR3 reads CASGVDRGARFNQPQHF. CDR3 DNA: TGTGCTAGTGGTGTTGACAGGGGGGCCCGGTTCAATCAGCCCCAGCATTTT.

CDR3 protein: CSVEGTGQLRSYNEQFF. CDR3 sequence (DNA): TGCAGCGTTGAAGGTACAGGGCAACTGCGGTCCTACAATGAGCAGTTCTTC. V usage is TRBV29-1 and J usage is TRBJ2-1; TRBD1 might be the D (6 bases). V was pared by 1 base and J by 1 base, with 17 bases between. The CDR3 totals 17 residues. From germline, CDR1 is SQVTM and CDR2 ANQGSEA.

A word on this clone: This sample also contains other DNA sequences that code for the same CDR3. The chain recombines TRBV2 with TRBJ2-1, with 12 bases that match TRBD2. The germline gives CDR1 SNHLY, CDR2 FYNNEI. The CDR3 totals 15 residues. Trimming at V came to 6 bases and at J to 2 bases, leaving 2 bases not matched to a gene. The CDR3 loop is CASRASGGAYNEQFF. As DNA, the CDR3 is TGTGCCAGCAGAGCTAGCGGGGGGGCCTACAATGAGCAGTTCTTC.

The chain recombines TRBV28 with TRBJ2-3; a possible D gene is TRBD2 (5 bases). Looked up from germline, CDR1 is MDHEN and CDR2 is SYDVKM. V lost 4 bases and J lost 0, with 8 bases in between. The CDR3 is made up of 14 amino acids. CDR3 residues: CASSSRGSTDTQYF. For the CDR3, the DNA is TGTGCCAGCAGTTCGAGAGGGAGCACAGATACGCAGTATTTT.

The rearrangement joins TRBV9 to TRBJ2-3; 15 bases align to TRBD2. The V and J ends lost 3 bases and 7 bases, in that order; junction bases with no gene match: 3. CDR3 length: 15 amino acids. CDR1 is SGDLS and CDR2 is YYNGEE in the germline V gene. In nucleotides, the CDR3 is TGTGCCAGCAGCGAGGGACTAGCGGGGGGTTATACGCAGTATTTT. Amino acid sequence: CASSEGLAGGYTQYF.

V is TRBV6-5 and J is TRBJ1-2; a weak D match, TRBD1 (5 bases). Trimming stripped 2 bases from V and 3 bases from J, with 10 bases between. CDR3 length: 14 amino acids. Germline lookup yields CDR1 MNHEY and CDR2 SVGAGI. The DNA of the CDR3 is TGTGCCAGCAGTTACGAGATGGGGCACTATGGCTACACCTTC. Protein sequence: CASSYEMGHYGYTF.

The V call is TRBV7-2, the J call TRBJ1-4, with no clear D. Germline values: CDR1 SGHTA, CDR2 FQGNSA. The CDR3 is 15 amino acids. V gave up 5 bases and J gave up 4 bases, with 14 bases separating them. In DNA form, the CDR3 reads TGTGCCAGCAGCCAGAACCGGGGAGATAATGAAAAACTGTTTTTT. This sequence encodes CASSQNRGDNEKLFF.

The table lists this clone with a few counts. The chain uses TRBV6-5 and TRBJ2-7; D call uncertain. V lost 0 bases and J lost 5, with 2 bases in between. The CDR3 spans 11 residues. Germline CDR1 is MNHEY and CDR2 is SVGAGI. CDR3 coding DNA: TGTGCCAGCAGTTACTCTAACGAGCAGTACTTC. It codes for CASSYSNEQYF.

This clone was seen a few times. This chain uses TRBV7-6 with TRBJ2-1; TRBD2 aligns across 10 bases. The junction had 4 bases not matched to a gene; V was cut back by 5 bases and J by 3 bases. Germline CDR1 is SGHVS and CDR2 is FNYEAQ. The CDR3 has 15 amino acids. The chain's CDR3 is CASSQTSGNYNEQFF. CDR3 in DNA: TGTGCCAGCAGCCAAACTAGCGGGAACTACAATGAGCAGTTCTTC.